These 31 T cell receptor beta chains originate from one sample sequenced in a study of blood T cell repertoires in COVID-19. Generated by immunoSEQ multiplex PCR, the TCRdb table keeps only in-frame clones and is missing some. The sample includes 130,000 to 150,000 clones, around 79% of them seen just once. Sample: peripheral blood. All receptors derive from a man aged 50 or older with active or convalescent COVID-19.

The chain has TRBV29-1 and TRBJ2-7; 7 nucleotides align to TRBD1. V shed 5 bases, J shed 0 bases, and the junction held 1 base outside the gene matches. The CDR3 is 12 amino acids. The V gene's germline CDR1 is SQVTM and CDR2 ANQGSEA. The CDR3 spells CSVRTGSYEQYF. The CDR3 DNA is TGCAGCGTTAGGACAGGCTCCTACGAGCAGTACTTC.

The rearrangement links TRBV2 to TRBJ1-1; D is unclear. The CDR3 consists of 13 residues. Germline CDR1 SNHLY, CDR2 FYNNEI. V shed 7 bases and J shed 5 bases, with 14 bases lying between them. CDR3 protein: CASKGLSGTEAFF. The CDR3 nucleotides read TGTGCCAGCAAAGGCCTCTCGGGGACTGAAGCTTTCTTT.

This clone turned up a few times. The chain uses TRBV5-6 and TRBJ2-2; TRBD2 might be the D (6 bases). This CDR3 is 16 amino acids long. CDR1 is SGHDT, CDR2 YYEEEE, per germline. V was clipped by 0 bases and J by 0 bases, with 9 bases between them. As DNA, the CDR3 is TGTGCCAGCAGCTTGGATACGGGGGCGAACACCGGGGAGCTGTTTTTT. It encodes CASSLDTGANTGELFF.

The V call is TRBV6-1, the J call TRBJ2-3; 9 nucleotides match TRBD2. V gave up 3 bases and J gave up 1 base; unmatched junction bases: 2. The CDR3 length is 15 residues. Per the germline V gene, CDR1 is MNHNS and CDR2 is SASEGT. The chain's CDR3 is CASSDSGSGTDTQYF. DNA of the CDR3: TGTGCCAGCAGTGATAGCGGGAGCGGCACAGATACGCAGTATTTT.

There are many counts of this clone. J is TRBJ1-4 and V is TRBV7-9; possibly TRBD1 for D (5 bases). This CDR3 is built from 14 residues. The germline CDR1 and CDR2 sequences are SEHNR and FQNEAQ (reference sequence). V gave up 5 bases and J gave up 3 bases, with 10 bases separating them. This CDR3 is CASSPRQSNEKLFF. DNA for the CDR3: TGTGCCAGCAGCCCCCGACAGTCTAATGAAAAACTGTTTTTT. The entire variable domain, with the rest obtained from reference TRBV7-9 and TRBJ1-4, is as follows: DTGVSQNPRHKITKRGQNVTFRCDPISEHNRLYWYRQTLGQGPEFLTYFQNEAQLEKSRLLSDRFSAERPKGSFSTLEIQRTEQGDSAMYLCASSPRQSNEKLFFGSGTQLSVL.

The chain joins TRBV24-1 to TRBJ2-1; tentative D call: TRBD2 (6 bases). Between the trimmed V and J ends, which lost 3 bases and 7 bases, there was a span of 15 bases. CDR3 length equals 15 residues. Germline V gene lookup returns CDR1 KGHDR and CDR2 SFDVKD. Written as DNA, the CDR3 is TGTGCCACCAGTGATCTGGGCGGGAACTTTAATGAGCAGTTCTTC. Translating gives CATSDLGGNFNEQFF.

The V gene is TRBV10-3, the J gene TRBJ2-5; TRBD1 matches at 7 bases. V shed 6 bases, J shed 0 bases, and the junction held 7 bases outside the gene matches. Germline V lookup: CDR1 ENHRY, CDR2 SYGVKD. This CDR3 is 15 amino acids long. CDR3 loop: CAIRDGTVNQETQYF. The CDR3 DNA reads TGTGCCATCAGAGACGGGACAGTAAACCAAGAGACCCAGTACTTC.

This chain connects TRBV6-6 to TRBJ1-5, with D possibly being TRBD1 (5 bases). The CDR3 totals 14 residues. In germline, CDR1 is MNHNY, CDR2 SVGAGI (reference sequence). Trimming cost V 6 bases and J 1 base, with 10 bases left between them. The CDR3 DNA reads as TGTGCCAGCAGCCTCGGACAAAGCAATCAGCCCCAGCATTTT. As protein: CASSLGQSNQPQHF.

The chain joins TRBV19 to TRBJ1-1; 7 nucleotides agree with TRBD1. CDR1 and CDR2 from the germline V gene are LNHDA and SQIVND (reference sequence). After removal of 3 bases from V and 0 bases from J, the junction contained 7 bases not matched to a gene. CDR3 length: 16 amino acids. The CDR3 loop is CASSMGQFSMNTEAFF. The CDR3 bases are TGTGCCAGTAGTATGGGACAGTTTAGCATGAACACTGAAGCTTTCTTT.

This chain links TRBV6-2 or TRBV6-3 with TRBJ2-5, with D tentatively TRBD2 (6 bases). Trimming stripped 4 bases from V and 1 base from J, with 22 bases between. This CDR3 spans 18 amino acids. Germline-derived CDR1 and CDR2 are MNHEY and SVGEGT. CDR3 in amino acids: CASSSSMDGAGPQETQYF. Written as DNA, the CDR3 is TGTGCCAGCAGTTCCTCGATGGATGGAGCGGGCCCCCAAGAGACCCAGTACTTC.

This chain joins TRBV15 and TRBJ1-6; D uncertain. The V gene's germline CDR1 is LNHNV and CDR2 YYDKDF (reference sequence). CDR3 size: 15 residues. The V gene lost 0 bases and the J gene lost 3 bases, with 6 bases spanning the gap. Here the CDR3 DNA reads TGTGCCACCAGCAGAGAGGCAAACTATAATTCACCCCTCCACTTT. Amino acid sequence: CATSREANYNSPLHF.

The chain uses TRBV13 and TRBJ1-5; D gene ambiguous. CDR3 length: 13 residues. V was trimmed by 5 bases and J by 4 bases, leaving 9 bases between them. Germline V gene sequence: CDR1 PRHDT, CDR2 FYEKMQ (reference sequence). CDR3 residues: CASSRESNQPQHF. The DNA of the CDR3 is TGTGCCAGCAGCAGGGAGTCGAATCAGCCCCAGCATTTT. The complete variable domain, with remaining parts taken from reference TRBV13 and TRBJ1-5, reads AAGVIQSPRHLIKEKRETATLKCYPIPRHDTVYWYQQGPGQDPQFLISFYEKMQSDKGSIPDRFSAQQFSDYHSELNMSSLELGDSALYFCASSRESNQPQHFGDGTRLSIL.

The chain has TRBV27 and TRBJ2-1; tentative D call: TRBD1 (7 bases). The CDR3 extends over 14 amino acids. V lost 6 bases and J lost 7, with 16 bases in between. Germline lookup yields CDR1 MNHEY and CDR2 SMNVEV (reference sequence). The DNA for the CDR3 is TGTGCCAGCAGGCGGGACAGCCGAGGTAATGAGCAGTTCTTC. Residues: CASRRDSRGNEQFF.

This clone was observed a handful of times. The V gene is TRBV6-2 or TRBV6-3, the J gene TRBJ2-7; 10 nucleotides agree with TRBD2. The CDR3 contains 14 residues. The V and J ends lost 6 bases and 5 bases, in that order; junction bases with no gene match: 7. CDR1 is MNHEY and CDR2 is SVGEGT in the germline V gene. This chain's CDR3 is CASSLAGAGHEQYF. The DNA for the CDR3 is TGTGCCAGCAGCCTAGCGGGAGCCGGCCACGAGCAGTACTTC.

V gene TRBV29-1 combines with J gene TRBJ2-1, with 9 bases that match TRBD1. This CDR3 comprises 13 residues. Germline assignment: CDR1 SQVTM and CDR2 ANQGSEA. With V trimmed by 7 bases and J by 6 bases, 7 bases remained unmatched. This CDR3 is CSADRGQGNEQFF. CDR3 nucleotide sequence: TGCAGCGCCGACCGGGGACAGGGCAATGAGCAGTTCTTC.

The chain employs TRBV7-8 and TRBJ2-3; TRBD2 aligns across 7 bases. CDR1 and CDR2 (germline): SGHVS, FQNEAQ. Trimming took 5 bases from V and 4 from J; bases not matched to a gene: 15. This CDR3 comprises 17 residues. The CDR3 region has the DNA TGTGCCAGCAGCCCCCCACGCGCGGGAGAAATCCCAGATACGCAGTATTTT. The encoded protein is CASSPPRAGEIPDTQYF.

The V and J genes are TRBV30 and TRBJ1-4; D gene unclear. Germline CDR1 GTSNPN, CDR2 SVGIG (reference sequence). The CDR3 runs to 13 residues. V was cut by 2 bases and J by 5 bases, with 9 bases left in between. Here the CDR3 reads CAWSSQKNEKLFF. The CDR3 DNA sequence: TGTGCCTGGAGTTCACAGAAGAATGAAAAACTGTTTTTT.

This clone was detected a few times. The CDR3 nucleotides read TGTGCCAGTGTCCCCCCGTGGGGGGACAACACTGAAGCTTTCTTT. Encoded protein: CASVPPWGDNTEAFF. J is TRBJ1-1 and V is TRBV28, with D maybe TRBD1 (5 bases). The CDR3 runs to 15 residues. V was shortened by 9 bases and J by 2 bases, with 19 bases between the two germline ends. From germline, CDR1 is MDHEN and CDR2 SYDVKM.

The rearrangement joins TRBV5-6 to TRBJ2-7, with D tentatively TRBD1 (6 bases). Trimming removed 0 bases from V and 3 bases from J, with 13 bases in between. The CDR3 sequence is 15 residues long. The germline V gene has CDR1 SGHDT and CDR2 YYEEEE. CDR3 in amino acids: CASSLVDRDDYEQYF. The CDR3 DNA sequence: TGTGCCAGCAGCTTGGTGGACAGAGATGACTACGAGCAGTACTTC. The full variable domain, rest sourced from reference TRBV5-6 and TRBJ2-7, is DAGVTQSPTHLIKTRGQQVTLRCSPKSGHDTVSWYQQALGQGPQFIFQYYEEEERQRGNFPDRFSGHQFPNYSSELNVNALLLGDSALYLCASSLVDRDDYEQYFGPGTRLTVT.

CDR3 in amino acids: CASSGTRDTQYF. In nucleotides, the CDR3 is TGCGCCAGCAGTGGAACGCGGGATACGCAGTATTTT. The chain combines TRBV10-1 with TRBJ2-3; D ambiguous. Trimming cost V 4 bases and J 6 bases, with 8 bases left between them. CDR3 length: 12 amino acids. The germline V gene encodes CDR1 WNHNN and CDR2 SYGVQD (reference sequence).

The rearrangement links TRBV7-3 to TRBJ2-2; 8 bases map to TRBD2. Per the germline V gene, CDR1 is SGHTA and CDR2 is FQGTGA. J was trimmed by 0 bases and V by 1 base; bases with no gene match: 1. The CDR3 has 16 amino acids. The CDR3 sequence is CASSLISGANTGELFF. The CDR3 DNA sequence: TGTGCCAGCAGCTTAATTAGCGGGGCGAACACCGGGGAGCTGTTTTTT.

The rearrangement links TRBV5-5 to TRBJ2-2; D gene uncertain. CDR1 and CDR2 (germline): SGHKS, YYEKEE (reference sequence). V lost 1 base to trimming and J lost 2 bases, with 3 bases between them. This CDR3 spans 13 amino acids. The DNA of the CDR3 is TGTGCCAGCAGCTTGTATAACACCGGGGAGCTGTTTTTT. Translated: CASSLYNTGELFF.

The chain couples TRBV5-1 to TRBJ2-1; 8 bases are shared with TRBD1. Germline-derived CDR1 and CDR2 are SGHRS and YFSETQ. Losses at the gene ends were 0 bases for V and 9 bases for J; bases not matched to a gene: 11. The CDR3 is 16 amino acids. This CDR3 reads CASSLVAGTGSGEQFF. The CDR3 nucleotides read TGCGCCAGCAGCTTGGTCGCCGGGACAGGATCGGGTGAGCAGTTCTTC.

The chain employs TRBV10-3 and TRBJ2-7; 9 bases map to TRBD1. The trim removed 5 bases at V and 0 bases at J, leaving 8 bases unmatched. The CDR3 extends over 16 amino acids. CDR1 is ENHRY and CDR2 is SYGVKD in the germline V gene. The CDR3 spells CAISQPTGGASYEQYF. DNA for the CDR3: TGTGCCATCAGTCAACCGACAGGGGGGGCCTCCTACGAGCAGTACTTC.

This clone has a handful of counts. This rearrangement joins TRBV7-2 to TRBJ2-3; TRBD2 is a possible D gene (5 bases). The V gene's germline CDR1 is SGHTA and CDR2 FQGNSA. The CDR3 totals 15 residues. Trimming stripped 5 bases from V and 2 bases from J, with 14 bases between. The chain's CDR3 is CASSQLERSTDTQYF. The CDR3 DNA sequence: TGTGCCAGCAGCCAACTTGAGCGGTCCACAGATACGCAGTATTTT. The entire variable domain, with the rest obtained from reference TRBV7-2 and TRBJ2-3, is as follows: GAGVSQSPSNKVTEKGKDVELRCDPISGHTALYWYRQSLGQGLEFLIYFQGNSAPDKSGLPSDRFSAERTGGSVSTLTIQRTQQEDSAVYLCASSQLERSTDTQYFGPGTRLTVL.

This clone was recorded a few times. Its ends do not fully match the called genes, so a read error is possible. The CDR3 here is CASRLGTGEDTEAFF. The CDR3, as DNA: TGCGCCAGCAGGTTGGGGACAGGGGAGGACACTGAAGCTTTCTTT. This chain uses TRBV5-1 with TRBJ1-1; 10 nucleotides match TRBD1. This CDR3 is built from 15 residues. Germline CDR1 and CDR2: SGHRS and YFSETQ.

The chain employs TRBV19 and TRBJ1-2, with D perhaps TRBD1 (6 bases). The CDR3 has 15 amino acids. Germline assignment: CDR1 LNHDA and CDR2 SQIVND (reference sequence). The ends were cut back, 4 bases at V and 4 bases at J, with 16 bases in the middle. CDR3 sequence: CASSTTPTGVYGYTF. CDR3 nucleotide sequence: TGTGCCAGTAGTACAACCCCGACAGGTGTCTATGGCTACACCTTC.

The V and J genes are TRBV11-2 and TRBJ2-1; D gene unclear. V was clipped by 2 bases and J by 5 bases, with 7 bases between them. The CDR3 spans 13 residues. Germline CDR1 is SGHAT and CDR2 is FQNNGV. The CDR3 DNA sequence: TGTGCCAGCAGCTTATTCTACGACAATGAGCAGTTCTTC. This gives the protein CASSLFYDNEQFF. Together with reference TRBV11-2 and TRBJ2-1, the CDR3 gives the full variable domain: EAGVAQSPRYKIIEKRQSVAFWCNPISGHATLYWYQQILGQGPKLLIQFQNNGVVDDSQLPKDRFSAERLKGVDSTLKIQPAKLEDSAVYLCASSLFYDNEQFFGPGTRLTVL.

The chain uses TRBV7-7 and TRBJ2-5, with D uncertain. The germline CDR1 and CDR2 sequences are SSHAT and FNYEAQ (reference sequence). Deletions cut 1 base from V and 2 bases from J, with 11 bases between. This CDR3 is 15 amino acids long. The DNA for the CDR3 is TGTGCCAGCAGCTTAGGTCCCCTTCGGCAAGAGACCCAGTACTTC. It translates to CASSLGPLRQETQYF.

The CDR3 is CASSQSPGATYEQYF. The CDR3 DNA is TGTGCCAGCAGCCAATCCCCAGGGGCCACGTACGAGCAGTACTTC. The chain links TRBV4-2 to TRBJ2-7; TRBD1 is a possible D gene (6 bases). V gave up 2 bases and J gave up 4 bases, with 15 bases separating them. The CDR3 length is 15 residues. CDR1 LGHNA and CDR2 YNFKEQ come from the germline V gene.

This chain connects TRBV9 to TRBJ1-1, with 7 bases aligning to TRBD1. Germline values: CDR1 SGDLS, CDR2 YYNGEE. This CDR3 spans 14 amino acids. V trimming: 4 bases; J trimming: 2 bases; junction bases outside the gene matches: 5. Here the CDR3 reads CASSIGTANTEAFF. DNA for the CDR3: TGTGCCAGCAGCATAGGGACAGCCAACACTGAAGCTTTCTTT.